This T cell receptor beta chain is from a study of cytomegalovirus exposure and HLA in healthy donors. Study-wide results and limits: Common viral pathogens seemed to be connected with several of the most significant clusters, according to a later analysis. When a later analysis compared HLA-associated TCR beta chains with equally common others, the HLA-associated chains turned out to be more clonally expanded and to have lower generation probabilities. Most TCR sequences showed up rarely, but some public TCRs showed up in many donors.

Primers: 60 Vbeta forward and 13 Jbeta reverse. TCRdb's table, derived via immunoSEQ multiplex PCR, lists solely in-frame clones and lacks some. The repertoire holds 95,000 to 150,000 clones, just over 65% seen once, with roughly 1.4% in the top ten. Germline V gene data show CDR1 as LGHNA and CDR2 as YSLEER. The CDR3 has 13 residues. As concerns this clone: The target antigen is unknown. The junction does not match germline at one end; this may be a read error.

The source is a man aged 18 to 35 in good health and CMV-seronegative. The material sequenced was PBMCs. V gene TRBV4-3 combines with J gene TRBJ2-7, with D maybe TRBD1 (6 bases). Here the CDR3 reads CASSQAGVDEQYF. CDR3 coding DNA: TGCGCCAGCAGTCAAGCAGGGGTCGACGAGCAGTACTTC.